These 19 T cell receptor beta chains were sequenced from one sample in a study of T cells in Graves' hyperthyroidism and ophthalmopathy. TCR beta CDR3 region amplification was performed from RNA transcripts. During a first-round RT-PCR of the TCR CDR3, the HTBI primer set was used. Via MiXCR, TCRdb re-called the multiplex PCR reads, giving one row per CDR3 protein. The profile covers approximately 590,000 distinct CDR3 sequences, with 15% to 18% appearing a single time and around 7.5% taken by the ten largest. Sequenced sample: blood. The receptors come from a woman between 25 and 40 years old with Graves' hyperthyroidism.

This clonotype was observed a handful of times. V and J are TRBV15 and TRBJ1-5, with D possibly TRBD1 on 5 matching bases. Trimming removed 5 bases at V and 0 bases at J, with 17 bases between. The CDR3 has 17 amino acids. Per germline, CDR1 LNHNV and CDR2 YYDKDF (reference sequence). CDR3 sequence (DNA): TGTGCCACCAGCCGGGACGGTGAAGCTTATAGCAATCAGCCCCAGCATTTT. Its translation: CATSRDGEAYSNQPQHF.

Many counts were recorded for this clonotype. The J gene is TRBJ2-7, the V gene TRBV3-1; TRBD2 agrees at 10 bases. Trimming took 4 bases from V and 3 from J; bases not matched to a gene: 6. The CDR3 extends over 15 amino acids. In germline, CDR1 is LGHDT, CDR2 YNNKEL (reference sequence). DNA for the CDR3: TGTGCCAGCAGCCCAGGGGTAGCGGGAGGCTACGAGCAGTACTTC. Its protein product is CASSPGVAGGYEQYF.

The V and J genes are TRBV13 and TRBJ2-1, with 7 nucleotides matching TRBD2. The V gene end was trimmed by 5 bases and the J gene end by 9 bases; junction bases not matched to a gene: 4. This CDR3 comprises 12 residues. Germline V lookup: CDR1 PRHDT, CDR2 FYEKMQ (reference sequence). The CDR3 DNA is TGTGCCAGCAGCCGGGGGGACGGTGAGCAGTTCTTC. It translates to CASSRGDGEQFF.

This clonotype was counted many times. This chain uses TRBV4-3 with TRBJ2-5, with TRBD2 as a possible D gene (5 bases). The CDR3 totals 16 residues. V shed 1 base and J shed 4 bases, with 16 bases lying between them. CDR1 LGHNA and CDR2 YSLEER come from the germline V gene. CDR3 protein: CASSQATVGVPETQYF. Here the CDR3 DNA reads TGCGCCAGCAGCCAAGCTACGGTGGGAGTCCCAGAGACCCAGTACTTC.

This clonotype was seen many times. The CDR3 region has the DNA TGTGCCACCAGCAGAGACAGGGTGGTCCAGCCCCAGCATTTT. Residues: CATSRDRVVQPQHF. The rearrangement uses TRBV15 and TRBJ1-5; possible D gene TRBD1, 5 bases. Germline V gene data show CDR1 as LNHNV and CDR2 as YYDKDF (reference sequence). Trimming removed 0 bases at V and 7 bases at J, with 10 bases between. The CDR3 is 14 amino acids.

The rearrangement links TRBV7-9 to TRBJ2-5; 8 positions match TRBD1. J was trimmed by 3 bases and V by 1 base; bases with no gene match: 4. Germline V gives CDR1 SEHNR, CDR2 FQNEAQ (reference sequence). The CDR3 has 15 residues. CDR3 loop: CASSLGYRGEETQYF. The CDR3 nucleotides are TGTGCCAGCAGCTTAGGGTACAGGGGGGAAGAGACCCAGTACTTC.

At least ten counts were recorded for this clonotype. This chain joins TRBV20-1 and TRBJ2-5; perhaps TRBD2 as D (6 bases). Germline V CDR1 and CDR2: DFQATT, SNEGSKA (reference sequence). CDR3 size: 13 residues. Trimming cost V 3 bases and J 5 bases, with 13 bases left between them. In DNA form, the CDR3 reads TGCAGTGCTAGGAGTGCGGGGTGGGAGACCCAGTACTTC. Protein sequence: CSARSAGWETQYF.

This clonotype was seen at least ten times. The CDR3 loop is CASSLSSGTSTDTQYF. The CDR3 nucleotides read TGTGCCAGCAGCTTATCATCCGGGACTAGCACAGATACGCAGTATTTT. The chain has TRBV7-2 and TRBJ2-3; tentatively, D is TRBD2 (6 bases). The CDR3 has 16 amino acids. Germline values: CDR1 SGHTA, CDR2 FQGNSA. Deletions cut 2 bases from V and 0 bases from J, with 12 bases between.

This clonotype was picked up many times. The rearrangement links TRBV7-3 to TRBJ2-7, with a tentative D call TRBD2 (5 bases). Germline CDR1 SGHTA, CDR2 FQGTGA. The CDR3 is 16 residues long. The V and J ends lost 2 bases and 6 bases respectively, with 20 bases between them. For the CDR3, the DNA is TGTGCCAGCAGCTTACTCGGTGCTTCAGGTGGAGGCGAGCAGTACTTC. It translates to CASSLLGASGGGEQYF.

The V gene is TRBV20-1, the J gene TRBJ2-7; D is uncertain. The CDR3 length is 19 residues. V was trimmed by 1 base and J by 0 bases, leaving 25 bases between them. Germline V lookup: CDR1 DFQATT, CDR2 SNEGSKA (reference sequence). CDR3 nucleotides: TGCAGTGCTAGAGTTCCGTTTATGTTGGGTCGGCAAAGCTCCTACGAGCAGTACTTC. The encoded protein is CSARVPFMLGRQSSYEQYF.

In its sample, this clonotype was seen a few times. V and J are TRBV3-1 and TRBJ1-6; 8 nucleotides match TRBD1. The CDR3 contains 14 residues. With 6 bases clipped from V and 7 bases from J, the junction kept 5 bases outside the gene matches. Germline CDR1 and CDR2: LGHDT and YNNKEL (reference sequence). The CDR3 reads CASRRQGSNSPLHF. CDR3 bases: TGTGCCAGCAGGCGACAGGGGAGCAATTCACCCCTCCACTTT.

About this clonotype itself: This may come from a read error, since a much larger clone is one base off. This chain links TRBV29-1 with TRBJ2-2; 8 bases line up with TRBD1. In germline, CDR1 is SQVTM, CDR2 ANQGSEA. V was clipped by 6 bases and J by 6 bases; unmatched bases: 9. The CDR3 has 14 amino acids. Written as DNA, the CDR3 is TGCAGCGTACGGGACAGGCGGGTATCCGGGGAGCTGTTTTTT. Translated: CSVRDRRVSGELFF.

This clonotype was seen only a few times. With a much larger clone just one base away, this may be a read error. The CDR3 DNA reads as TGTGCCAGCAGACAGACGGACACAGATACGCAGTATTTT. It translates to CASRQTDTDTQYF. The J gene is TRBJ2-3, the V gene TRBV28; D is unclear. The CDR3 is 13 amino acids. CDR1 is MDHEN and CDR2 is SYDVKM in the germline V gene. Trimming removed 6 bases from V and 2 bases from J, with 9 bases in between.

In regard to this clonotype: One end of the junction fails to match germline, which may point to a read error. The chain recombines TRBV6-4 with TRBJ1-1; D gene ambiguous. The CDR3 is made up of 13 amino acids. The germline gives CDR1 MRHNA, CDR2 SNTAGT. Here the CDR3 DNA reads TGTGCCAGCAGCGACTCGGAGGGTGCTGAAGCTTTCTTT. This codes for CASSDSEGAEAFF.

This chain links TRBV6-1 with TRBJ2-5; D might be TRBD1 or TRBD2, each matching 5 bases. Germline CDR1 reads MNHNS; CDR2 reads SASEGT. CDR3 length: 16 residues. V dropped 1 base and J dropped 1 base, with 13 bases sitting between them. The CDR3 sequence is CASSEEPGRFQETQYF. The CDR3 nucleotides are TGTGCCAGCAGTGAAGAGCCGGGACGTTTCCAAGAGACCCAGTACTTC.

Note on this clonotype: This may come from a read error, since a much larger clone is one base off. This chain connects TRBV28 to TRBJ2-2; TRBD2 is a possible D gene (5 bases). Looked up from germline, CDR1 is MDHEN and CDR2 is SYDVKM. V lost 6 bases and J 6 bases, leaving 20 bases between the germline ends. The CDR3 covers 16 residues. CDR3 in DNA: TGTGCCAGCAGGCGAGCGGATCAACGGACGCCCGGGGAGCTGTTTTTT. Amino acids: CASRRADQRTPGELFF.

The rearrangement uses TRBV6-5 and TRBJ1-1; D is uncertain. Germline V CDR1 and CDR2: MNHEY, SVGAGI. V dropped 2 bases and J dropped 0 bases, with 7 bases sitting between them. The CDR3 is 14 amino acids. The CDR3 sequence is CASSYHEMNTEAFF. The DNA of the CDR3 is TGTGCCAGCAGTTACCACGAAATGAACACTGAAGCTTTCTTT.

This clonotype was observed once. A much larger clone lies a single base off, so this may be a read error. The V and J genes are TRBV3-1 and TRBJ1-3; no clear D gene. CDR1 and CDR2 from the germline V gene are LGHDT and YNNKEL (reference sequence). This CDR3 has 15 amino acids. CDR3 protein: CASSQGYGSGNIIYF. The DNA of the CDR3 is TGTGCCAGCAGCCAAGGATACGGCTCTGGAAACATCATATATTTT.

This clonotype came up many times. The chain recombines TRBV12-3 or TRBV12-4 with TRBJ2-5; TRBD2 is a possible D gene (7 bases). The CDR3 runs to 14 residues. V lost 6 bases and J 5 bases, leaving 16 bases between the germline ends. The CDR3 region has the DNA TGTGCCAGCAGCCAAGGGGGGGGGTGGGAGACCCAGTACTTC. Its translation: CASSQGGGWETQYF.